This TCR beta chain is from a study of radiation and T cells in renal cell carcinoma. Documented time point: baseline pretreatment blood. Treatment given: 15 Gy SBRT to primary tumor, nephrectomy 4 weeks later. Using immunoSEQ multiplex PCR, the repertoire was profiled, and TCRdb retains in-frame clones only, with some absent. The sample consists of tens of thousands of clones, 80% of them appearing once. The CDR3 is made up of 13 amino acids. V was pared by 5 bases and J by 8 bases, with 5 bases of the junction left unmatched. Germline V gene data show CDR1 as SGDLS and CDR2 as YYNGEE. The rearrangement uses TRBV9 and TRBJ2-1; 9 bases agree with TRBD2. The sample was blood, taken from a patient whose treatment included radiotherapy and nephrectomy. This receptor was taken from a man aged 55 to 70 with renal cell carcinoma. CDR3 bases: TGTGCCAGCAGGCCTAGCGGGATTGATGAGCAGTTCTTC. It is translated as CASRPSGIDEQFF. The whole variable domain, filled in from reference TRBV9 and TRBJ2-1, reads DSGVTQTPKHLITATGQRVTLRCSPRSGDLSVYWYQQSLDQGLQFLIQYYNGEERAKGNILERFSAQQFPDLHSELNLSSLELGDSALYFCASRPSGIDEQFFGPGTRLTVL.